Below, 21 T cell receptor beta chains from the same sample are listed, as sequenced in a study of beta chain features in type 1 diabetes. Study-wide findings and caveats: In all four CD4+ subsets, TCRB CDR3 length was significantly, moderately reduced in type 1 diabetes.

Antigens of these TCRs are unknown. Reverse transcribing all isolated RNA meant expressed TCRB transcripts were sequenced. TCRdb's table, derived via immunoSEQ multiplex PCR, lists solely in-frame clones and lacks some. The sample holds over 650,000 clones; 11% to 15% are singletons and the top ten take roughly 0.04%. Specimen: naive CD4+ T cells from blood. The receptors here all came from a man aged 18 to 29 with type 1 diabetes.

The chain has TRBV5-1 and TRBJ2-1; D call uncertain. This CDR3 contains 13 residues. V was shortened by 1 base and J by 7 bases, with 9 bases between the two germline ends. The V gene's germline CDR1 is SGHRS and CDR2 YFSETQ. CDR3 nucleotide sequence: TGCGCCAGCAGCTTGTTGTCTGGGAATGAGCAGTTCTTC. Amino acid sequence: CASSLLSGNEQFF.

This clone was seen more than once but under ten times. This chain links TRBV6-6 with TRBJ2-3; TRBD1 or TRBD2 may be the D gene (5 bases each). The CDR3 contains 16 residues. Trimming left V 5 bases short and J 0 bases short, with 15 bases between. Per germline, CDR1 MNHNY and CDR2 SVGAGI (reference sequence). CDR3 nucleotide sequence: TGTGCCAGCAGTCCCCCGGGACGAATTAGCACAGATACGCAGTATTTT. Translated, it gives CASSPPGRISTDTQYF.

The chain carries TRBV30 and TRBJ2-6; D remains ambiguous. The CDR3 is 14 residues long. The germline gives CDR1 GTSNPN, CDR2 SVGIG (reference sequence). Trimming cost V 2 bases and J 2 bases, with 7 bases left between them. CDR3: CAWSYFAGANVLTF. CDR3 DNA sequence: TGTGCCTGGAGTTATTTTGCTGGGGCCAACGTCCTGACTTTC.

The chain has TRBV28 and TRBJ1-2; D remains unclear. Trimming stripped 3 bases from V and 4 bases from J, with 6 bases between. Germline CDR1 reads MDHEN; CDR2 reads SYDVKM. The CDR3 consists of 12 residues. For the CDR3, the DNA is TGTGCCAGCAGTTTGTCTCTCTATGGCTACACCTTC. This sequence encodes CASSLSLYGYTF.

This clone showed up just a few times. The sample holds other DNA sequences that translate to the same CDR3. The chain's CDR3 is CASSVVSQETQYF. The CDR3 DNA reads TGTGCCAGCAGCGTAGTCAGCCAAGAGACCCAGTACTTC. The gene calls are TRBV9 and TRBJ2-5, with D uncertain. This CDR3 is built from 13 residues. The V end lost 0 bases, the J end lost 1 base, and 4 bases lay between the germline ends. CDR1 SGDLS and CDR2 YYNGEE come from the germline V gene.

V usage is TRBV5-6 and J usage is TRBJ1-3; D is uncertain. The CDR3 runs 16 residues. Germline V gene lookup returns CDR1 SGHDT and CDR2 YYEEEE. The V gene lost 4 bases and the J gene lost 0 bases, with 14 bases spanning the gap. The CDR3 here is CASSPRRSLSGNTIYF. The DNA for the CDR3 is TGTGCCAGCAGCCCGAGACGGTCCCTCTCTGGAAACACCATATATTTT.

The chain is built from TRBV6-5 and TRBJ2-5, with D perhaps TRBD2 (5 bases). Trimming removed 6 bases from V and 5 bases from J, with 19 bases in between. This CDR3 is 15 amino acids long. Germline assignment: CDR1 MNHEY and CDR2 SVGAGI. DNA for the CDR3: TGTGCCAGCAGCAACCAACTCTCGGGGTTGGAGACCCAGTACTTC. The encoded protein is CASSNQLSGLETQYF.

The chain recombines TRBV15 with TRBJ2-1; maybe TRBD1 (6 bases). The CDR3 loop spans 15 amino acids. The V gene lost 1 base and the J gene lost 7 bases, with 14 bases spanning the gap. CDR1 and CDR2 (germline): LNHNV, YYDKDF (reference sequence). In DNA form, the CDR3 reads TGTGCCACCAGCAGAGGACAGGTTCGTGTGAATGAGCAGTTCTTC. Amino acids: CATSRGQVRVNEQFF.

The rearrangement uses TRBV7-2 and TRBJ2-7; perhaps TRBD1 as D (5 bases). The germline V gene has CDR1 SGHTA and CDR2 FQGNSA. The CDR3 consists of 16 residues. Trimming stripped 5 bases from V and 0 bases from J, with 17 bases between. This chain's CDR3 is CASSPTPGIISYEQYF. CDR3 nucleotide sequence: TGTGCCAGCAGCCCTACCCCAGGGATTATCTCCTACGAGCAGTACTTC.

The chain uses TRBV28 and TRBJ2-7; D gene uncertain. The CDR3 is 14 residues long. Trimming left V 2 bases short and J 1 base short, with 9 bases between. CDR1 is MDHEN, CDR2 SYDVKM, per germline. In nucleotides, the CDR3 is TGTGCCAGCAGTTTAGTCACCCTTTCCTACGAGCAGTACTTC. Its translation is CASSLVTLSYEQYF. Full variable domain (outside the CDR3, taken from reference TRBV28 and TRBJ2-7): DVKVTQSSRYLVKRTGEKVFLECVQDMDHENMFWYRQDPGLGLRLIYFSYDVKMKEKGDIPEGYSVSREKKERFSLILESASTNQTSMYLCASSLVTLSYEQYFGPGTRLTVT.

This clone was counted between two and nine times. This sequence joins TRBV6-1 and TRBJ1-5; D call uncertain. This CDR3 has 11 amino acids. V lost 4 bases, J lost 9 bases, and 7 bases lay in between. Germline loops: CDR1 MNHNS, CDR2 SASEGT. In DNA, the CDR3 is TGTGCCAGCAGTGTTAACCCGCCCCAGCATTTT. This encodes CASSVNPPQHF.

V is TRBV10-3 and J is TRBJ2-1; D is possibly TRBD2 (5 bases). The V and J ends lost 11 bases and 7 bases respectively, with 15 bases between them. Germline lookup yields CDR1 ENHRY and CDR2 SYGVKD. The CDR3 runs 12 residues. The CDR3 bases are TGTGCCGGCGGGTCCCTAGGTAATGAGCAGTTCTTC. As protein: CAGGSLGNEQFF.

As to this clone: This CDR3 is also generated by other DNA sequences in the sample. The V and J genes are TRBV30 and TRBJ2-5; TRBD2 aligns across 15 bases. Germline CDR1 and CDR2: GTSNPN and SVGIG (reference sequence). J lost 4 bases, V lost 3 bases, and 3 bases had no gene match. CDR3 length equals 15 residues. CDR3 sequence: CAWSPGLAGGETQYF. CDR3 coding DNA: TGTGCCTGGAGCCCGGGACTAGCGGGGGGAGAGACCCAGTACTTC.

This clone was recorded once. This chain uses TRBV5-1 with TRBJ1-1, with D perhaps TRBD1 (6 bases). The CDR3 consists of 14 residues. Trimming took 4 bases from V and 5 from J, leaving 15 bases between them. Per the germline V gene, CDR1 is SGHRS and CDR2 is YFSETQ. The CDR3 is CASSRLQGGTEAFF. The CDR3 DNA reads TGCGCCAGCAGCAGGCTACAGGGTGGAACTGAAGCTTTCTTT. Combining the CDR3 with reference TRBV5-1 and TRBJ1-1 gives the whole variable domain KAGVTQTPRYLIKTRGQQVTLSCSPISGHRSVSWYQQTPGQGLQFLFEYFSETQRNKGNFPGRFSGRQFSNSRSEMNVSTLELGDSALYLCASSRLQGGTEAFFGQGTRLTVV.

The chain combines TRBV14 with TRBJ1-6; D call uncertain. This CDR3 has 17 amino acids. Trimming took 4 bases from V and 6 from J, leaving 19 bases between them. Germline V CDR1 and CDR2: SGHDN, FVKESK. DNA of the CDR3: TGTGCCAGCAGCCTTCGACCGGCTTCCTTTATTAATTCACCCCTCCACTTT. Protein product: CASSLRPASFINSPLHF.

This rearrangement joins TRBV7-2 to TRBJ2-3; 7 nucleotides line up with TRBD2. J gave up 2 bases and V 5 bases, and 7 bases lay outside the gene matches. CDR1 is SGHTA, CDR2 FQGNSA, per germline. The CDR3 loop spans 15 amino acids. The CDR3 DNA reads TGTGCCAGCAGCCTCAGCGGGGACTACACAGATACGCAGTATTTT. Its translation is CASSLSGDYTDTQYF. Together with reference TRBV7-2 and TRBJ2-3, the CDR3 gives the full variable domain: GAGVSQSPSNKVTEKGKDVELRCDPISGHTALYWYRQSLGQGLEFLIYFQGNSAPDKSGLPSDRFSAERTGGSVSTLTIQRTQQEDSAVYLCASSLSGDYTDTQYFGPGTRLTVL.

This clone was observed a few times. DNA for the CDR3: TGCAGCGTGGGGGGACAGTCTCTCTACGAGCAGTACTTC. Translation gives CSVGGQSLYEQYF. The rearrangement uses TRBV29-1 and TRBJ2-7, with a weak D call TRBD1 (7 bases). This CDR3 has 13 amino acids. V lost 6 bases to trimming and J lost 3 bases, with 15 bases between them. Germline V lookup: CDR1 SQVTM, CDR2 ANQGSEA.

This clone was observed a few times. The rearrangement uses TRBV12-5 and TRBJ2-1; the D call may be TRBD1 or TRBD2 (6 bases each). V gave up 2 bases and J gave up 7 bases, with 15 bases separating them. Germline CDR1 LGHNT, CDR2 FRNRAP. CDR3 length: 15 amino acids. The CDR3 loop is CASGLSPGEENEQFF. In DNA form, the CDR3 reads TGTGCTAGTGGTTTGAGTCCAGGGGAGGAAAATGAGCAGTTCTTC.

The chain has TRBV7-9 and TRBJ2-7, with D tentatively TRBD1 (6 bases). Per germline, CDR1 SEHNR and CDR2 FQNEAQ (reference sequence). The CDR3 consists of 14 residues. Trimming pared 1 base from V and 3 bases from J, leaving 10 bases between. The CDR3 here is CASSLGAGDYEQYF. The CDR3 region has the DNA TGTGCCAGCAGCTTAGGGGCAGGGGACTACGAGCAGTACTTC.

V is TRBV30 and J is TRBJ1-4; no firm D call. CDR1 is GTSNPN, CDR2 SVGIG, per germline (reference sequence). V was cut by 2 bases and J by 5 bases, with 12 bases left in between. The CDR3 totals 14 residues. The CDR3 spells CAWSRTDENEKLFF. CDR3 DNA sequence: TGTGCCTGGAGTCGGACGGACGAAAATGAAAAACTGTTTTTT. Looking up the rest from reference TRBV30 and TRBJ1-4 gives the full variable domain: SQTIHQWPATLVQPVGSPLSLECTVEGTSNPNLYWYRQAAGRGLQLLFYSVGIGQISSEVPQNLSASRPQDRQFILSSKKLLLSDSGFYLCAWSRTDENEKLFFGSGTQLSVL.

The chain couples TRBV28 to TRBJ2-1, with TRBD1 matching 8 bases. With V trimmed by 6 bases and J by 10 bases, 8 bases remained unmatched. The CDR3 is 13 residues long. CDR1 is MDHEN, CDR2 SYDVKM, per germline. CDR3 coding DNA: TGTGCCAGCAGGAGGACAGGGATTCAGGAGCAGTTCTTC. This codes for CASRRTGIQEQFF.